This is a list of T cell receptor beta chains from one sample in a study of human T cells and chemical hapten exposure. TCRdb recomputed calls from the RACE reads with MiXCR, one row per CDR3 protein. The table lists roughly 71,000 distinct CDR3 sequences, 6% to 7% of them singletons. Material for sequencing was whole blood. The receptors here all came from a female donor in good health. Some clones in this sample may be carry-over from other donors' samples. CDR3s include the opening cysteine and the closing phenylalanine or tryptophan. A D gene is named only where the DNA matches it firmly. Only part of the rows carry a size: once, few, many, or a class if the clone is expanded.

TRBV20-1	TRBJ1-5	NA	few	TGCAGTGCTAGAAGGGACGGAAATCAGCCCCAGCATTTT	CSARRDGNQPQHF
TRBV20-1	TRBJ2-7	NA	many	TGCAGTGCTAGAGATACTAACCCGGCCCCCTACGAGCAGTACTTC	CSARDTNPAPYEQYF
TRBV6-6	TRBJ1-6	NA	many	TGTGCCAGTCGGGACCCGGAGTCACCCCTCCACTTT	CASRDPESPLHF
TRBV6-2/TRBV6-3	TRBJ2-1	NA	NA	TGTGCCAGCAGTTACTACCTGGGGAGTAGTTATGAGCAGTTCTTC	CASSYYLGSSYEQFF
TRBV12-5	TRBJ1-1	TRBD1	few	TGTGCTAGTGGATTGGGACAGGGGGAAGCTTTCTTT	CASGLGQGEAFF
TRBV24-1	TRBJ2-5	NA	NA	TGTGCCACCAGTGATGGGCGGGCAGCGAATGAAGAGACCCAGTACTTC	CATSDGRAANEETQYF
TRBV2	TRBJ2-7	TRBD2	NA	TGTGCCAGCAGAGTCCGGACTAGCGGGATCTACGAGCAGTACTTC	CASRVRTSGIYEQYF
TRBV3-1	TRBJ2-7	TRBD1	few	TGTGCCAGCAGCCCTGGGACAGGGGGCTTCGGGGTCTACGAGCAGTACTTC	CASSPGTGGFGVYEQYF
TRBV12-3/TRBV12-4	TRBJ1-1	NA	many	TGTGCCAGCAGCGACTGGCAGCCACGTGGACTTCACACTGAAGCTTTCTTT	CASSDWQPRGLHTEAFF
TRBV6-2/TRBV6-3	TRBJ2-1	TRBD1	few	TGTGCCAGCAGACAGGGGCTTGGGAGTGAGCAGTTCTTC	CASRQGLGSEQFF
TRBV19	TRBJ1-3	NA	NA	TGTGCCAGTAGTATATCTCCCCAAAACACCATATATTTT	CASSISPQNTIYF